This note documents a single TCR beta chain sequence. No antigen is known for it. No base quality values were provided; no much bigger clone lies one nucleotide off. The intended sense of this specimen's time point label: cycle 4 day 1 (C4D1), after around six weeks of nivolumab. All trial patients had relapsed after autologous stem cell transplantation, with cohorts A, B and C differing in prior brentuximab vedotin exposure. Magnetic negative selection with a Miltenyi CD8+ T cell isolation kit was used to purify CD8+ T cells from thawed PBMCs. The trial cohort comprised more than 55 patients with relapsed/refractory classical Hodgkin lymphoma whose best overall responses were complete response, partial response or progressive disease. Nivolumab dosing was 3 mg/kg intravenously every 2 weeks, continuing until either disease progression or unacceptable toxicity. In the multi-cohort phase II CheckMate 205 trial, trial patients received single-agent nivolumab. Best overall response was determined by an independent review committee according to the 2007 International Working Group response criteria. Trial PBMCs were collected immediately before nivolumab initiation (C1D1) and during therapy at cycle 2 day 1 and cycle 4 day 1. Peripheral blood was collected in 8 mL Vacutainer Cell Preparation Tubes, from which PBMCs were isolated by centrifugation and then cryopreserved. Purified CD4+ and CD8+ fractions were prepared only for cases with an additional available PBMC sample. Magnetically labelled cells were depleted on LS columns in a quadroMACS separator, and the flow-through was collected as the purified fraction.

This sample is drawn from a study of PD-1 blockade in classical Hodgkin lymphoma (dated by TCRdb to 2020 to 2021). In terms of the full investigation: A peripheral blood immune signature of response to PD-1 blockade in classical Hodgkin lymphoma was defined using TCR beta sequencing and CyTOF.

Genomic DNA was isolated using the Qiagen DNeasy kit from unsorted PBMCs as well as from negatively selected CD4+ and CD8+ fractions. TCR beta CDR3 regions were subjected to amplification by immunoSEQ multiplex PCR with primers that anneal to V and J segments. A synthetic immune receptor repertoire was used to minimize amplification bias, and remaining bias was computationally removed after sequencing. In the authors' own workflow: Repertoire diversity was quantified as the Shannon entropy index using custom Python scripts. The unsorted, CD4+ and CD8+ repertoires were each analyzed separately, with the exception of combined analyses, where CD4+ and CD8+ sequences were merged in silico. A clone was considered expanded if an increase in frequency of at least 2-fold after treatment relative to C1D1 was found, and a pseudocount of 0.5 was applied to clones undetected at baseline. Clones with 0 or 1 copy at C1D1 were classified as singleton clones, and clones with 2 or more copies were classified as non-singleton clones. By matching protein sequences in sorted samples from the same patient, clones expanded in unsorted samples were annotated as CD4+, CD8+ or unknown. Wilcoxon tests on paired samples were used to test changes in diversity from C1D1 to C4D1. Imported from immuneACCESS, the table was reduced by TCRdb to in-frame sequences with V and J called. These copies leave out some clones; in studies compared against another copy, an unresolved V gene accounts for under half, and the cause of the remainder is not known. V, J and clone size reflect that table, while D and trimming were determined from the DNA. For this sample there are approximately 11,000 clones; 70% to 90% appear just once. The ten largest clones capture 30% to 40% of the sample.

CDR1 is given as SGHTA and CDR2 as FQGNSA, both from the germline V gene. Trimmed from V: 4 bases; trimmed from J: 4 bases; junction bases lacking a gene match: 5. The cysteine opens and the phenylalanine closes a CDR3 of 15 amino acids. The sequence is cut down to CDR3 DNA, 45 bases in frame from base 1. General study outcomes and caveats: Lower diversity was seen in patients whose nivolumab began less than 1 year after ASCT, and these patients were left out of later analyses so that immune reconstitution would not confound the results. Trial patients with a complete response had baseline diversity similar to that of newly diagnosed patients, while partial responders and progressors had significantly lower diversity. The study was restricted to a single clinical trial cohort, and the causes of repertoire differences, possibly disease activity or prior therapy, were left undefined. By C4D1, a significant rise was seen in CD4+ TCR diversity but not in CD8+ TCR diversity (p=0.0027 vs p=0.16), and the rise was most apparent among complete responders (p=0.02). Baseline TCR diversity was reported as lower in newly diagnosed patients than in healthy donors, and lower still in relapsed/refractory patients.

The chain is encoded by TRBV7-2 joined to TRBJ2-3, with 10 bases aligning to TRBD2. This receptor was taken from a human donor with classical Hodgkin lymphoma. The donor label of this sample is uncertain. Sequenced material: CD8+ T cells from blood, taken before the fourth cycle of nivolumab. The CDR3 has the sequence CASSSLAGVSDTQYF. The bases are TGTGCCAGCAGCTCCCTAGCGGGAGTGTCAGATACGCAGTATTTT.